This T cell receptor (beta chain) was recovered during a study of neurological immune-mediated disorders. Time point meaning: longitudinal time-point 2. TCRdb redid the calling of the 5' RACE reads with MiXCR, one entry per CDR3 protein. The sample carries about 80,000 distinct CDR3 sequences, over 4.5% recorded once. Deletions cut 1 base from V and 8 bases from J, with 14 bases between. Germline V lookup: CDR1 LGHNA, CDR2 YNFKEQ. This CDR3 contains 14 residues. This clonotype was detected ten times or more. The antigen is not known. Study-wide points: Phylogenetic grouping put 18 of 34 multiple sclerosis patients' repertoires into one related-CDR3 cluster, a possible signature. CDR3 amino acid sequences of expanded clones were not shared across subjects, a result suggesting private repertoires in all groups.

The TCR sequence derives from a woman aged 55-69 years with multiple sclerosis. The sequenced sample consisted of PBMCs. The J gene is TRBJ1-2, the V gene TRBV4-2; D call uncertain. The CDR3 sequence is CASSQGQVYGGYTF. CDR3 bases: TGTGCCAGCAGCCAAGGTCAGGTCTATGGAGGCTACACCTTC.